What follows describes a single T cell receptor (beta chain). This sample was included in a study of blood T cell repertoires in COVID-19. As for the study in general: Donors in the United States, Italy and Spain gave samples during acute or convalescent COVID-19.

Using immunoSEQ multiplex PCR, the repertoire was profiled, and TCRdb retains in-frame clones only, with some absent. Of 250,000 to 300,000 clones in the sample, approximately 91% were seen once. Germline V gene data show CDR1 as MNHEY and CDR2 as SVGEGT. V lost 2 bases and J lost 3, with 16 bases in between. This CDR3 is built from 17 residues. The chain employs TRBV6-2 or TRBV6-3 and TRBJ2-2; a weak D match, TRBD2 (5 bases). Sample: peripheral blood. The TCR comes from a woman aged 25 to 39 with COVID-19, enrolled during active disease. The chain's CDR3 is CASSYGPDSVYTGELFF. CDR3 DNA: TGTGCCAGCAGTTACGGACCGGACTCGGTCTACACCGGGGAGCTGTTTTTT.